The clone carrying this TCR beta chain has a single count. The data belong to a study of control samples from healthy donors and cancer patients. Profiling relied on immunoSEQ multiplex PCR, and the TCRdb table lists in-frame clones only, not all of them. The sample includes about 150,000 clones, around 90% of them seen just once. This CDR3 comprises 14 residues. Germline assignment: CDR1 MDHEN and CDR2 SYDVKM. V shed 6 bases and J 3 bases; nucleotides not matched to a gene: 5. The sequencing input was blood. This sequence originates from a woman in her thirties or forties in good health. The genes are TRBV28 and TRBJ1-1; 9 nucleotides match TRBD1. The DNA for the CDR3 is TGTGCCAGCAGAACAGGGGGCAGAGACACTGAAGCTTTCTTT. Translated: CASRTGGRDTEAFF. Complete variable domain (other parts from reference TRBV28 and TRBJ1-1): DVKVTQSSRYLVKRTGEKVFLECVQDMDHENMFWYRQDPGLGLRLIYFSYDVKMKEKGDIPEGYSVSREKKERFSLILESASTNQTSMYLCASRTGGRDTEAFFGQGTRLTVV.